The 5 T cell receptor beta chains below were found in one sample sequenced in a study of vaccination and CD4 T cells after COVID-19. Their cognate antigens are unknown. Sequencing of cultured CD4+ T cell DNA used the Oncomine TCR Beta short-read assay. TCRdb ran MiXCR on the PCR reads and lists one entry per CDR3 protein. The sample yields roughly 3,800 distinct CDR3 sequences, about 15% seen once. Treatment noted: approximately 9-day PBMC culture with coronavirus spike peptide pools or control peptides (ViraFEST assay). The specimen sequenced was CD4+ T cells from blood, cultured in vitro. The receptors here all came from a human donor who had recovered from COVID-19.

The chain links TRBV4-1 to TRBJ2-3, with D perhaps matching TRBD2 (6 bases). V was shortened by 0 bases and J by 2 bases, with 15 bases between the two germline ends. The CDR3 contains 17 residues. CDR1 is MGHRA and CDR2 is YSYEKL in the germline V gene. The CDR3 here is CASSQDYGTALTDTQYF. In DNA form, the CDR3 reads TGCGCCAGCAGCCAAGATTACGGGACTGCTCTCACAGATACGCAGTATTTT.

This clonotype was observed a few times. J is TRBJ2-1 and V is TRBV11-2; a weak D match, TRBD1 (6 bases). The V end lost 5 bases, the J end lost 0 bases, and 23 bases lay between the germline ends. There are 19 residues in the CDR3. The germline gives CDR1 SGHAT, CDR2 FQNNGV. The chain's CDR3 is CASSPYRERGKSSYNEQFF. CDR3 DNA sequence: TGTGCCAGCAGCCCTTACAGGGAAAGGGGTAAGAGCTCCTACAATGAGCAGTTCTTC.

In its sample, this clonotype is medium-sized (0.01 to 0.1%). The V call is TRBV7-8, the J call TRBJ2-7; D not certain. V shed 6 bases and J shed 6 bases, with 12 bases lying between them. This CDR3 contains 12 residues. Germline V gene data show CDR1 as SGHVS and CDR2 as FQNEAQ. The CDR3 loop is CASSTSVGEQYF. The CDR3 DNA follows: TGTGCCAGCAGTACCTCGGTTGGCGAGCAGTACTTC.

This clonotype has a handful of counts. The rearrangement uses TRBV12-3 or TRBV12-4 and TRBJ1-1; 8 bases match TRBD1. The V segment lost 5 bases and the J segment 5 bases; nucleotides outside the gene matches: 1. The CDR3 totals 12 residues. CDR3 in amino acids: CASSRTGTEAFF. The CDR3, as DNA: TGTGCCAGCAGTCGGACAGGGACTGAAGCTTTCTTT.

Turning to this clonotype: This clone may be a read error of a much larger clone one base away. The V and J genes are TRBV30 and TRBJ2-5; D may match TRBD1 or TRBD2 (6 bases each). Germline loops: CDR1 GTSNPN, CDR2 SVGIG (reference sequence). The CDR3 is made up of 16 amino acids. CDR3 nucleotide sequence: TGTGCCAGGAGTGTCACCAAGGGGGGCAGTGGAGAGACCCAGTACTTC. It specifies CARSVTKGGSGETQYF.